The rows below give T cell receptor beta chains drawn from one sample of a study of blood T cell repertoires in COVID-19. Libraries were prepared by immunoSEQ multiplex PCR; TCRdb keeps only in-frame clonotypes and omits some of them. The table shows about 210,000 clones, with about nine tenths occurring only once. The specimen was peripheral blood. The receptor source for this set is a woman in her forties with acute or convalescent COVID-19. Both conserved end residues are part of each CDR3. D genes are given only for firm matches. A row's size may be missing; if present it is once, few, many or a size class.

v_gene,d_gene,j_gene,abundance,CDR3nt,CDR3aa
TRBV5-4,TRBD1,TRBJ1-2,.,TGTGCCAGCAGCTCACCGGGACAGGTTAATGGCTACACCTTC,CASSSPGQVNGYTF
TRBV28,.,TRBJ1-1,.,TGTGCCAGCAGCACTACCAGAACAGGGTTCGCCGGCACTGAAGCTTTCTTT,CASSTTRTGFAGTEAFF
TRBV7-9,TRBD1,TRBJ2-1,few,TGTGCCAGCAGCGCAAAGGGGGCGTGGAATGAGCAGTTCTTC,CASSAKGAWNEQFF
TRBV27,.,TRBJ1-5,.,TGTGCCAGCAGTTTAAAAGGGGCCCTCAATCAGCCCCAGCATTTT,CASSLKGALNQPQHF
TRBV5-1,.,TRBJ1-2,.,TGCGCCAGCAGCTTGATGGCGGGTGCCGACTATGGCTACACCTTC,CASSLMAGADYGYTF
TRBV5-1,TRBD1,TRBJ1-2,.,TGCGCCAGCAGCTTGTCGGGGGGACAGGCCTTCGGCTACACCTTC,CASSLSGGQAFGYTF
TRBV28,TRBD1,TRBJ1-6,few,TGTGCCAGCAGAACCACCCGCAGGGGGGACAATTCACCCCTCCACTTT,CASRTTRRGDNSPLHF
TRBV7-9,TRBD1,TRBJ1-2,.,TGTGCCAGCAGCTCCGATACAGGGGGCAGGGGCTACACCTTC,CASSSDTGGRGYTF
TRBV5-4,.,TRBJ2-1,.,TGTGCCAGCACCCCTGGCAACTCCTACAATGAGCAGTTCTTC,CASTPGNSYNEQFF
TRBV5-3,.,TRBJ2-5,.,TGTGCCAGAAGCTCCACCGGTGCCGAAGAGACCCAGTACTTC,CARSSTGAEETQYF
TRBV27,.,TRBJ1-1,once,TGTGCCAGCAGTTTACACGGGGTGAACACTGAAGCTTTCTTT,CASSLHGVNTEAFF
TRBV7-2,TRBD1,TRBJ1-4,.,TGTGCCAGCAGCTTGGGACAGGCTGGTGAAAAACTGTTTTTT,CASSLGQAGEKLFF
TRBV4-1,TRBD2,TRBJ2-3,once,TGCGCCAGCAGCCCGTCCCCGGGACTAGCGGGGCCAACGACTAGCACAGATACGCAGTATTTT,CASSPSPGLAGPTTSTDTQYF
TRBV19,.,TRBJ1-4,.,TGTGCCAGTAGTCCCAGACAGGCCTATAATGAAAAACTGTTTTTT,CASSPRQAYNEKLFF
TRBV19,.,TRBJ1-2,.,TGTGCCAGTAGTAACAGCCGGGAGCTATACCTCTATGGCTACACCTTC,CASSNSRELYLYGYTF
TRBV6-2/TRBV6-3,.,TRBJ1-1,.,TGTGCCAGCAGTTACCCCGTCGGGGACACTGAAGCTTTCTTT,CASSYPVGDTEAFF
TRBV19,.,TRBJ1-5,.,TGTGCCAGTAGTATAGGAGGCCCAGGCGGGCAGCCCCAGCATTTT,CASSIGGPGGQPQHF
TRBV27,TRBD1,TRBJ1-5,once,TGTGCCAGCAGTTTTCATGGGACAGGGGACAATCAGCCCCAGCATTTT,CASSFHGTGDNQPQHF
TRBV10-3,.,TRBJ2-5,.,TGTGCCATCAGTGAGTTGGGCCCCCCCGGACAAGAGACCCAGTACTTC,CAISELGPPGQETQYF
TRBV3-1/TRBV3-2,.,TRBJ2-5,.,TGTGCCAGCAGCCAAGGACCCGGGCAAGAGACCCAGTACTTC,CASSQGPGQETQYF
TRBV9,TRBD2,TRBJ2-1,.,TGTGCCAGCAGCGTAGGACTAGCGGGGGCTAATGAGCAGTTCTTC,CASSVGLAGANEQFF
TRBV3-1/TRBV3-2,TRBD2,TRBJ2-3,.,TGTGCCAGCAGCCAAGAGTTAGCGGGGCACACAGATACGCAGTATTTT,CASSQELAGHTDTQYF
TRBV21-1,.,TRBJ1-5,.,TGTGCCAGCAGCAAAGGGGACAGGGACGGCAATCAGCCCCAGCATTTT,CASSKGDRDGNQPQHF
TRBV21-1,.,TRBJ1-2,.,TGTGCCAGCGACAGGGAAAGCCCGGCTAACTATGGCTACACCTTC,CASDRESPANYGYTF
TRBV2,TRBD1,TRBJ1-5,once,TGTGCCAGCAGTGAGGGACAGGATACGCAGCCCCAGCATTTT,CASSEGQDTQPQHF
TRBV7-9,TRBD1,TRBJ1-4,.,TGTGCCAGCAGCTTAGGGGACAGGGTAAATGAAAAACTGTTTTTT,CASSLGDRVNEKLFF
TRBV6-5,.,TRBJ2-1,once,TGTGCCAGCAGTTACCGCGGCGGCTACAATGAGCAGTTCTTC,CASSYRGGYNEQFF
TRBV19,.,TRBJ1-1,.,TGTGCCAGTAGTATAGGGGGAAGGGGGAGAGGCATGAACACTGAAGCTTTCTTT,CASSIGGRGRGMNTEAFF
TRBV10-3,.,TRBJ1-4,.,TGTGCCATCAGTGAGTCGGATCGGCAGGGTGAAAAACTGTTTTTT,CAISESDRQGEKLFF
TRBV5-6,TRBD1,TRBJ1-5,.,TGTGCCAGCAGCTTTGGACAGGGTAGCAATCAGCCCCAGCATTTT,CASSFGQGSNQPQHF
TRBV6-6,.,TRBJ1-3,.,TGTGCCAGCACTCCATCCCTAAGGAGTGTCGATGGAAACACCATATATTTT,CASTPSLRSVDGNTIYF
TRBV5-4,TRBD1,TRBJ2-2,.,TGTGCCAGCAGCCCCGGGACAGGGGGGATATCCGGGGAGCTGTTTTTT,CASSPGTGGISGELFF
TRBV19,TRBD2,TRBJ2-5,once,TGTGCCAGTAGGGAAACTAGCGGGGCTCCAGAGACCCAGTACTTC,CASRETSGAPETQYF
TRBV12-5,.,TRBJ1-2,.,TGTGCTAGTGTCTCCAGGGGTCGCTATGGCTACACCTTC,CASVSRGRYGYTF
TRBV4-1,.,TRBJ1-1,.,TGCGCCAGCAGCCAAGGCAGGAACACTGAAGCTTTCTTT,CASSQGRNTEAFF
TRBV10-3,.,TRBJ1-2,.,TGTGCCATCAGTGACTCGGTCTATGGCTACACCTTC,CAISDSVYGYTF
TRBV6-5,.,TRBJ1-1,.,TGTGCCACCCAACCAGCAGGGAGGCGAACTGAAGCTTTCTTT,CATQPAGRRTEAFF
TRBV5-1,TRBD1,TRBJ1-2,.,TGCGCCAGCAGCTTGGATGGACAGGGCACTAACTATGGCTACACCTTC,CASSLDGQGTNYGYTF
TRBV29-1,.,TRBJ1-2,few,TGCAGCGTTGAAGGGGCAGCAGATCATCCTAACTATGGCTACACCTTC,CSVEGAADHPNYGYTF
TRBV5-1,TRBD2,TRBJ2-3,.,TGCGCCAGCAGCTTGAGCGGGGGGGACGCAGATACGCAGTATTTT,CASSLSGGDADTQYF
TRBV6-5,.,TRBJ2-1,.,TGTGCCAGCAGGCGAACAGGGTACTACAATGAGCAGTTCTTC,CASRRTGYYNEQFF
TRBV18,.,TRBJ1-6,.,TGTGCCAGCTCACAAATCGGCGGGGGGGATAATTCACCCCTCCACTTT,CASSQIGGGDNSPLHF
TRBV4-1,.,TRBJ1-2,.,TGCGCCAGCAGCCAAGCCGGGTCCTATGGCTACACCTTC,CASSQAGSYGYTF
TRBV24-1,.,TRBJ2-3,.,TGTGCCACCAGTGATTTGCAGGGTCCAGATACGCAGTATTTT,CATSDLQGPDTQYF
TRBV9,TRBD2,TRBJ2-2,.,TGTGCCAGCAGTAGTACTAGCGGTAAAACCGGGGAGCTGTTTTTT,CASSSTSGKTGELFF
TRBV3-1/TRBV3-2,TRBD1,TRBJ2-1,.,TGTGCCAGCAGCCAGAAAATGCGGACAGGGTACAATGAGCAGTTCTTC,CASSQKMRTGYNEQFF
TRBV5-1,TRBD1,TRBJ1-2,once,TGCGCCAGCAGCTTGGGGGGAAGGACAGGGCCCGGCTACACCTTC,CASSLGGRTGPGYTF
TRBV6-4,TRBD1,TRBJ2-2,few,TGTGCCAGCAGCCCCGGGACAGACACCGGGGAGCTGTTTTTT,CASSPGTDTGELFF
TRBV7-2,.,TRBJ2-3,.,TGTGCCAGCATCGAATACGGGGGTACAGATACGCAGTATTTT,CASIEYGGTDTQYF
TRBV27,.,TRBJ1-1,.,TGTGCCAGCATCGGGGGGCTAGCGGAAGCTTTCTTT,CASIGGLAEAFF
TRBV6-5,TRBD1,TRBJ2-6,.,TGTGCCAGCAGTCCGACAGGGACCGGGGCCAACGTCCTGACTTTC,CASSPTGTGANVLTF
TRBV2,TRBD1,TRBJ1-1,.,TGTGCCAGCAGAAAGGGACAGGGAGGGACTGAAGCTTTCTTT,CASRKGQGGTEAFF
TRBV19,TRBD1,TRBJ1-5,.,TGTGCCAGTAGTATCTACACGGGGACAGACCAGCCCCAGCATTTT,CASSIYTGTDQPQHF
TRBV9,TRBD2,TRBJ2-1,.,TGTGCCAGCAGCGTAGAAGGACGGGGGGGATACAATGAGCAGTTCTTC,CASSVEGRGGYNEQFF
TRBV12-3/TRBV12-4,.,TRBJ1-3,.,TGTGCCAGCAGCAGGTCTGGAAACACCATATATTTT,CASSRSGNTIYF
TRBV4-2,.,TRBJ2-2,.,TGTGCCAGCCGTTCAGACAGGATCGGCACCGGGGAGCTGTTTTTT,CASRSDRIGTGELFF
TRBV24-1,TRBD1,TRBJ1-4,.,TGTGCCACTGGAATCGGGACAGGGGGTTTAGAGGAAAAACTGTTTTTT,CATGIGTGGLEEKLFF